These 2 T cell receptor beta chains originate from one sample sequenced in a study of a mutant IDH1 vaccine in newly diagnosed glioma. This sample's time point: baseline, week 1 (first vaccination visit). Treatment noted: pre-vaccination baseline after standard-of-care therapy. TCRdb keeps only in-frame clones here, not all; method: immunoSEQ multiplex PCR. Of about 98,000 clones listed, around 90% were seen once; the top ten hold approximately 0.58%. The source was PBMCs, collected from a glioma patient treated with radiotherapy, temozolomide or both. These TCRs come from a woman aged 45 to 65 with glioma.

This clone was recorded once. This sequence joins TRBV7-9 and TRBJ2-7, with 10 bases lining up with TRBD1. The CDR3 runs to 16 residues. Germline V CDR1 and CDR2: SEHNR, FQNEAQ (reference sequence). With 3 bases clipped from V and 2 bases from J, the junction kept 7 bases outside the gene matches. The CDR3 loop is CASSLRGQGSTYEQYF. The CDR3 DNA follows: TGTGCCAGCAGCTTGCGGGGACAGGGGTCAACCTACGAGCAGTACTTC.

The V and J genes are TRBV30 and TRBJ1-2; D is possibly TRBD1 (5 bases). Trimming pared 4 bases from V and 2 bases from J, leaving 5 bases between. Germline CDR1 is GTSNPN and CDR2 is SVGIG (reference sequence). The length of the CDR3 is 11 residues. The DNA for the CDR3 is TGTGCCTGGAACAGGAACTATGGCTACACCTTC. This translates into CAWNRNYGYTF.